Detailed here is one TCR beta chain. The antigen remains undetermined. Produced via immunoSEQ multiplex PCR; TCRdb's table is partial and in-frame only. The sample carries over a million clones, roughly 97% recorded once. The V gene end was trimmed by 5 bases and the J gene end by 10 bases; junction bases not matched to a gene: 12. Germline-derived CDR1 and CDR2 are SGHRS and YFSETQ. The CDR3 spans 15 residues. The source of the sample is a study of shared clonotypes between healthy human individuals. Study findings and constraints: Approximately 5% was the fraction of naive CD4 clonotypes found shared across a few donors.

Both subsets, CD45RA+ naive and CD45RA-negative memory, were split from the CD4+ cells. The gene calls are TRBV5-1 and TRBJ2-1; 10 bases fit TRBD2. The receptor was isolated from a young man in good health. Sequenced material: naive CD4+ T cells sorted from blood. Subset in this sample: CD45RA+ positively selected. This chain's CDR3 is CASRTGERTSGEQFF. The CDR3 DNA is TGCGCCAGCAGGACCGGAGAGAGGACTAGCGGAGAGCAGTTCTTC.